This T cell receptor (beta chain) was captured in a study of T cell repertoires in cytomegalovirus infection. Study details: Alongside well-studied HLA-B-restricted CMV epitopes, recently identified HLA-C-restricted CMV epitopes were also used. Indications came from public TCR beta signatures; they pointed to CMV infection and to a matching HLA type.

From the reads, TCRdb called clonotypes with MiXCR, one entry per CDR3 protein. Of roughly 700,000 distinct CDR3 sequences in the sample, roughly a third were seen once. The CDR3 is made up of 15 amino acids. The germline CDR1 and CDR2 sequences are MNHNS and SASEGT. The ends were cut back, 1 base at V and 4 bases at J, with 13 bases in the middle. In the case of this clonotype: Its antigen is not identified.

Points from the study as a whole: The study found HLA-C-restricted CMV-specific TCR beta clonotypes dominating the ex vivo response.

The V gene is TRBV6-1, the J gene TRBJ1-1; D uncertain. Specimen: cultured PBMCs, collected from culture after CMV antigen stimulation. This TCR came from a human donor in good health (CMV status not recorded). Some clones in this sample may be carry-over from other donors' samples. The CDR3 reads CASSEEGGRFTEAFF. The DNA for the CDR3 is TGTGCCAGCAGTGAAGAAGGTGGACGTTTCACTGAAGCTTTCTTT.